This T cell receptor (beta chain) was profiled in a study of cytomegalovirus exposure and HLA in healthy donors (dated by TCRdb to the late 2010s). Context from the whole study: An earlier analysis of several hundred of the donors reported approximately 300 Gb of sequence data and 120 million or so unique TCR beta sequences from 150 million to 200 million T cells. The aim of the study was to test whether cataloging public T cell receptors could identify signatures of past pathogen exposure. Donor age, sex, ethnicity and CMV serostatus were compiled together with the repertoire data. High-throughput TCR immunosequencing, statistical association of individual TCRs with disease status, and machine learning were combined to predict cytomegalovirus infection status. Besides the first cohort of 500 to 700 subjects, a separate validation cohort made up of 120 different subjects was used. Approximately 310 gigabases of sequencing data and 70 million to 100 million unique TCR sequences were included in an early release covering several hundred HLA-typed donors. The later analysis used no new phenotypic data to find candidate immune exposures, relying instead on TCR beta sequences and their occurrence across donors. An earlier analysis of several hundred of the donors applied high-throughput TCR beta sequencing to assess whether each TCR beta V gene segment acted as functional or pseudogenic. The number of donors typed differed by locus, with about 629-640 for A, B, C, DRB1 and DQB1, roughly 550 for DQA1, 600 to 610 for DPA1, and 450 to 480 for DPB1. HLA typing included class I and class II loci at four-digit resolution. In a later analysis, previously published TCR beta repertoires from 550 to 750 donors were re-analyzed and high-resolution HLA genotyping was added so that TCR occurrence patterns could be studied. Among about 400 genotyped donors of the cohort, an average of approximately 240,000 unique TCR beta nucleotide sequences was sequenced per donor, of which about 18% were non-productive. Every discovery cohort repertoire had been produced on one sequencing platform. Using immunosequencing, the study profiled T cell repertoires from fewer than 700 subjects and related those repertoires to cytomegalovirus serostatus. Genome-wide SNP genotypes for about 60% of the roughly 700 donors were used in a later genetic analysis, which treated that subset as a discovery cohort. The genetic ancestry cluster associated with self-reported Caucasian donors included 80% to 90% of the 300 to 450 genotyped donors. Several DR-DQ haplotypes were handled as single units for association and clustering because linkage in the cohort was strong. What the study reported, not specific to this receptor: Some IMGT-functional V segments, including TRBV6-2 and TRBV6-3, could not be told apart with the 87-base-pair reads, so those segments were excluded. In a later analysis, HLA-associated TCR beta chains showed more clonal expansion and lower generation probabilities than non-associated chains that were equally common. Correlated functional status among segregating V segments might reflect linkage disequilibrium, but an unknown experimental factor could not be ruled out. An earlier analysis of roughly 570 of the donors showed that most TCR beta V segments appeared in productive rearrangements either about 87% or about 30% of the time, which broadly matched IMGT annotations. Most TCR sequences were observed very rarely across donors, whereas some public TCRs were present in many individuals. Assigning TCR associations to individual alleles was difficult when HLA alleles, especially DR and DQ, strongly co-occurred. In vitro tests confirmed that a few of the cytomegalovirus-associated TCR beta chains recognize cytomegalovirus antigens. Roughly uniform sequencing depth across donors was assumed in presence/absence analyses, although this assumption may not hold. The study gave a list of about 170 TCR beta chains associated with cytomegalovirus. An association between a missense DCLRE1C variant and V-gene and J-gene trimming of TCR beta chains was found in a later genetic analysis and replicated in an independent cohort. For the cohort, immune exposure information was limited to CMV serostatus. At a false discovery rate of 0.05, a later analysis linked approximately 18,000 TCR beta sequences to specific HLA alleles. A later analysis reported that several top co-occurrence clusters appeared linked to parvovirus B19, influenza, CMV and Epstein-Barr virus. In both the original and validation cohorts, the classifier was reported to diagnose cytomegalovirus status with high specificity and sensitivity. The earlier analysis of 450 to 700 of the donors excluded some 15 rarely observed V segments, including chromosome 9 orphons, because counts were too low. It was suggested by the authors that the approach could potentially be generalized to other disease states and immunological phenotypes. In a later analysis, most CMV-associated TCR beta chains were found to appear HLA-restricted, with HLA associations seemingly driven largely by CMV exposure. A further reported finding was that TCR beta sequences accurately predicted the HLA-A and HLA-B alleles for most subjects in the first cohort. Only TCR beta chains were sequenced in this cohort, and the absence of alpha or paired-chain data limited detectable features. In a later genetic analysis, fewer N-insertions in productive TCRs were reported among donors in an Asian-associated ancestry cluster than the 666-donor mean. Because some donors lacked HLA typing at each locus, the association tests relied only on the typed subset. A group of highly shared sequence variants was considered likely to be a technical artifact of the sequencing pipeline. A later analysis found that TCR association rates varied across HLA loci, with DRB1 alleles showing the most associated TCRs and HLA-C alleles the fewest.

Library method: the immunoSEQ multiplex PCR assay. A mixture of 60 forward primers for TCR Vbeta segments and 13 reverse primers for TCR Jbeta segments was used in the multiplex PCR. Amplification of the CDR3 region of rearranged TCR beta genes was performed with a multiplex PCR assay on genomic DNA. The Illumina HiSeq System was used to sequence the amplified TCR beta libraries as 87-base-pair reads. In the source study's methods: A later analysis counted tens of millions of unique TCR beta chains across the 500 to 850 repertoires, and some 12 million of these chains were shared by at least two donors. A nearest-neighbor algorithm error-corrected the raw reads and collapsed the reads into unique sequences, merging closely related sequences to remove PCR and sequencing errors. Alignment of CDR3 sequences to IMGT reference sequences was used to assign V, D and J gene segments. Each retained sequence needed at least a six-nucleotide match to both a V gene segment and a J gene segment. Rearrangements were called productive when the CDR3 lacked stop codons and stayed in frame with V and J; all others were non-productive. CDR3 was defined according to IMGT convention as the region running from the second conserved V-encoded cysteine to the conserved J-encoded phenylalanine. The earlier analysis of some 550 of the donors excluded any sequence lacking an unambiguous match to a single V gene segment. An earlier analysis of 587 of the donors classified V segments as functional when productive rearrangements were above 56.7% and as segregating when the standard deviation between donors was above 5%. A statistical classification framework was built for diagnosing cytomegalovirus status from the catalog of TCR beta chain sequences. A later analysis assigned V and J genes by comparing TCR nucleotide sequences with IMGT/GENE-DB human TR gene sequences. In a later analysis, CDR3 sequences and most-parsimonious VDJ recombination scenarios were assigned using the TCRdist pipeline. In a later analysis, each TCR beta chain was defined by its CDR3 amino acid sequence together with its V-gene family, and reads lacking a unique V-gene family were excluded. In a later analysis, around 650 highly shared, low-generation-probability nucleotide sequences were removed to address suspected cross-contamination and a sequencing artifact. In a later analysis, a clonal expansion index for each public chain was calculated from normalized within-repertoire ranks of inferred template counts. In a later analysis, generation probabilities were computed with a VDJ recombination model fitted to out-of-frame rearrangements, and the resulting probabilities were checked against IGoR. In a later analysis, TCR-TCR, TCR-HLA and TCR-CMV co-occurrence was scored with hypergeometric tests, and a repertoire-size bias correction was applied to TCR pairs. False discovery rates were estimated in a later analysis by permuting HLA or CMV assignments 20 times. In a later analysis, co-occurring TCRs were grouped using DBSCAN, and TCRdist sequence similarity was added for clustering within HLA-allele-positive subsets. Co-occurrence clustering excluded repertoires with fewer than 30,000 or more than 120,000 public chains, plus five with anomalous nucleotide sharing. TCRdb re-hosts the immuneACCESS table, in-frame sequences only. Its copies lack some clones; in the studies checked, an unresolved V gene accounts for under half of them, and the cause for the rest is not known. V, J and clone size are taken as reported in that table, and D and trimming were inferred from the DNA itself. A total of fewer than 250,000 clones appear in this sample, around 87% of them only once. 1% to 1.5% of the sample is taken by the ten largest.

The cohort comprised 550 to 700 healthy bone marrow donors. All cohort members were sampled while nominally healthy, although unrecorded immune exposures were likely present. The donor was CMV seronegative and was included in the group of 352 seronegative cohort members. Every donor gave a peripheral blood sample, and the peripheral blood mononuclear cells from that sample were used for TCR beta sequencing. Genomic DNA extraction from the blood cell samples was performed with the Qiagen DNeasy Blood Extraction Kit. Measured from the cysteine to the phenylalanine, the CDR3 is 13 residues long. Of the read, only the CDR3 DNA is kept; its 39 bases are in frame from base 1. Sequences MNHEY (CDR1) and SVGAGI (CDR2) are obtained from the germline V gene. As regards this clone: No antigen is known for it. No base quality information exists; no much larger clone differs at one position.

This receptor was identified in a man aged 25 to 45 in good health and CMV-seronegative. The chain couples TRBV6-5 to TRBJ2-5; no D gene can be assigned with confidence. The DNA end lines up better with TRBJ2-7; the J call may be wrong. The source material was PBMCs. The nucleotide sequence reads TGTGCCAGCAGCAGAGACAAGATCCACGAGCAGTACTTC. Translated, this is CASSRDKIHEQYF.